This entry is about one T cell receptor beta chain. The target antigen is unknown. Clones were read by immunoSEQ multiplex PCR, and TCRdb kept only the in-frame ones, dropping some. The sample has under 100,000 clones, around 85% seen once; the top ten hold 5% to 7%. Peripheral blood came from all dose cohorts at three timepoints. Trimming left V 3 bases short and J 0 bases short, with 11 bases between. Germline assignment: CDR1 SEHNR and CDR2 FQNEAQ (reference sequence). The CDR3 contains 15 residues. This record belongs to a study of OX40 agonist ivuxolimab in advanced cancers. Study-level findings and limits: CD8+ T cells (on average) carried more expanded clones than CD4+ T cells. Also present in some nonresponders was a low level of normalized T-cell clonal expansion.

The sample consisted of CD4+ or CD8+ T cells sorted from blood, taken in a trial of the OX40 agonist ivuxolimab. The V gene is TRBV7-9, the J gene TRBJ2-5; maybe TRBD2 (5 bases). The receptor's source is an adult with an advanced solid tumor such as melanoma, head and neck, liver or kidney cancer. The CDR3 nucleotides are TGTGCCAGCAGCTTTAGACTACCGTACCAAGAGACCCAGTACTTC. It translates to CASSFRLPYQETQYF.